Presented here are 29 T cell receptor beta chains from one specimen sequenced in a study of vaccination and CD4 T cells after COVID-19. Sequencing of the DNA from cultured CD4+ T cells was carried out with the Oncomine TCR Beta short-read assay. TCRdb recomputed calls from the PCR reads with MiXCR, one row per CDR3 protein. The data show some 20,000 distinct CDR3 sequences, around 33% seen once. Treatment in this sample: 10-day PBMC culture with coronavirus spike peptide pools or control peptides (ViraFEST assay). These TCRs are of unknown antigen specificity. Sequencing was performed on cultured CD4+ T cells from blood. The receptors originated from a human donor with COVID-19.

This chain links TRBV5-1 with TRBJ2-5; 7 bases align to TRBD1. The germline gives CDR1 SGHRS, CDR2 YFSETQ. There are 14 residues in the CDR3. J lost 5 bases, V lost 2 bases, and 6 bases had no gene match. The CDR3 DNA sequence: TGCGCCAGCAGCTTAATACAGGGGTACGAGACCCAGTACTTC. This translates into CASSLIQGYETQYF.

The chain's CDR3 is CSASPLSGELFF. Here the CDR3 DNA reads TGCAGTGCTAGCCCCCTTTCCGGGGAGCTGTTTTTT. The V gene is TRBV20-1, the J gene TRBJ2-2; no reliable D call. The CDR3 is made up of 12 amino acids. Germline V gives CDR1 DFQATT, CDR2 SNEGSKA (reference sequence). Trimming stripped 3 bases from V and 6 bases from J, with 8 bases between.

This clonotype has a handful of counts. This sequence joins TRBV20-1 and TRBJ2-2; TRBD1 agrees at 11 bases. The germline V gene has CDR1 DFQATT and CDR2 SNEGSKA (reference sequence). The ends lost 1 base at V and 4 bases at J; junction bases unmatched: 11. The CDR3 runs to 18 residues. This CDR3 reads CSARVRTGGAGRTGELFF. In nucleotides, the CDR3 is TGCAGTGCTAGAGTAAGGACAGGGGGCGCGGGACGCACCGGGGAGCTGTTTTTT.

The chain couples TRBV19 to TRBJ1-5, with D possibly TRBD1 on 5 matching bases. V lost 9 bases and J 0 bases, leaving 18 bases between the germline ends. CDR3 length equals 16 residues. CDR1 LNHDA and CDR2 SQIVND come from the germline V gene (reference sequence). This CDR3 is CASLRSGTGSNQPQHF. The CDR3 DNA is TGTGCCAGCCTTCGCTCCGGGACGGGTAGCAATCAGCCCCAGCATTTT.

The chain recombines TRBV7-9 with TRBJ1-1; 10 nucleotides align to TRBD1. CDR1 and CDR2 (germline): SEHNR, FQNEAQ (reference sequence). V shed 6 bases and J 5 bases; nucleotides not matched to a gene: 9. The CDR3 runs 15 residues. The CDR3 DNA sequence: TGTGCCAGCAGGTATAAAGGGACAGGGGCTACTGAAGCTTTCTTT. This sequence encodes CASRYKGTGATEAFF.

This clonotype was seen more than once but under ten times. The V gene is TRBV28, the J gene TRBJ1-2, with D possibly matching TRBD1 (6 bases). The CDR3 extends over 16 amino acids. V dropped 3 bases and J dropped 6 bases, with 20 bases sitting between them. Looked up from germline, CDR1 is MDHEN and CDR2 is SYDVKM. In DNA form, the CDR3 reads TGTGCCAGCAGTTTTACAGGGTCTTCACAAGTTGATGGCTACACCTTC. It yields the protein CASSFTGSSQVDGYTF.

This clonotype was picked up a small number of times. V is TRBV6-1 and J is TRBJ1-2, with 8 bases identical to TRBD1. The germline V gene has CDR1 MNHNS and CDR2 SASEGT. V dropped 6 bases and J dropped 4; count of bases not matched to a gene: 16. This CDR3 region has 17 residues. For the CDR3, the DNA is TGTGCCAGCAGACCCGGACAGGGCGGGAGTGGTGGCTATGGCTACACCTTC. Protein product: CASRPGQGGSGGYGYTF.

The rearrangement links TRBV6-5 to TRBJ1-4, with unresolved D. The length of the CDR3 is 13 residues. The germline V gene has CDR1 MNHEY and CDR2 SVGAGI. V was clipped by 2 bases and J by 8 bases, with 9 bases between them. The CDR3 loop is CASSYRGREKLFF. CDR3 DNA sequence: TGTGCCAGCAGTTACAGAGGTCGGGAAAAACTGTTTTTT.

The chain combines TRBV27 with TRBJ1-4, with D perhaps matching TRBD1 (5 bases). Trimming removed 10 bases from V and 2 bases from J, with 14 bases in between. The CDR3 runs to 14 residues. Germline V gene lookup returns CDR1 MNHEY and CDR2 SMNVEV (reference sequence). The CDR3 is CATGGGSTNEKLFF. The CDR3 region has the DNA TGTGCCACCGGGGGGGGGAGCACTAATGAAAAACTGTTTTTT. The entire variable domain, with the rest obtained from reference TRBV27 and TRBJ1-4, is as follows: EAQVTQNPRYLITVTGKKLTVTCSQNMNHEYMSWYRQDPGLGLRQIYYSMNVEVTDKGDVPEGYKVSRKEKRNFPLILESPSPNQTSLYFCATGGGSTNEKLFFGSGTQLSVL.

This rearrangement joins TRBV28 to TRBJ2-4; 9 bases line up with TRBD1. V lost 10 bases, J lost 0 bases, and 10 bases stayed unmatched. The germline gives CDR1 MDHEN, CDR2 SYDVKM. The CDR3 runs 16 residues. The CDR3 bases are TGTGCCACCAGGGATAACAGGGGGCCAGCCAAAAACATTCAGTACTTC. This sequence encodes CATRDNRGPAKNIQYF. Looking up the rest from reference TRBV28 and TRBJ2-4 gives the full variable domain: DVKVTQSSRYLVKRTGEKVFLECVQDMDHENMFWYRQDPGLGLRLIYFSYDVKMKEKGDIPEGYSVSREKKERFSLILESASTNQTSMYLCATRDNRGPAKNIQYFGAGTRLSVL.

The chain recombines TRBV5-8 with TRBJ1-6; 9 bases fit TRBD1. The CDR3 is made up of 16 amino acids. Germline V gene lookup returns CDR1 SGHTS and CDR2 YDEGEE. With V trimmed by 5 bases and J by 4 bases, 7 bases remained unmatched. The CDR3 loop reads CASSRQGGRYNSPLHF. The CDR3 DNA sequence: TGTGCCAGCAGTCGACAGGGGGGGAGATATAATTCACCCCTCCACTTT.

In this sample, this clonotype turned up a few times. V and J are TRBV7-2 and TRBJ1-1; 7 bases fit TRBD1. V shed 4 bases, J shed 4 bases, and the junction held 6 bases outside the gene matches. This CDR3 comprises 14 residues. Germline CDR1 reads SGHTA; CDR2 reads FQGNSA. CDR3 DNA sequence: TGTGCCAGCAGCTCCAGGGGGGTTAGCACTGAAGCTTTCTTT. This sequence encodes CASSSRGVSTEAFF.

The V call is TRBV12-3 or TRBV12-4, the J call TRBJ1-3; weak D call: TRBD1 (6 bases). The CDR3 totals 17 residues. The germline V and J ends were trimmed by 5 bases and 0 bases, with 17 bases remaining between them. The DNA of the CDR3 is TGTGCCAGCAGTAAAACCAGGGGAGCCCCCTCTGGAAACACCATATATTTT. Protein product: CASSKTRGAPSGNTIYF.

This sequence joins TRBV9 and TRBJ1-6; the D gene is possibly TRBD1 (6 bases). Germline V gene data show CDR1 as SGDLS and CDR2 as YYNGEE. The CDR3 runs 13 residues. Trimming shortened V by 7 bases and J by 9 bases, and 14 bases separated the two germline ends. CDR3 residues: CASGRDIISPLHF. The CDR3 coding sequence is TGTGCCAGCGGCCGGGACATCATTTCACCCCTCCACTTT.

The rearrangement uses TRBV6-1 and TRBJ2-7; 7 bases match TRBD1. With V trimmed by 5 bases and J by 2 bases, 3 bases remained unmatched. The length of the CDR3 is 13 residues. Per germline, CDR1 MNHNS and CDR2 SASEGT. CDR3 amino acids: CASSTDRAYEQYF. In nucleotides, the CDR3 is TGTGCCAGCAGTACCGACAGGGCCTACGAGCAGTACTTC.

The chain carries TRBV7-3 and TRBJ2-3; D is unresolved. Germline V CDR1 and CDR2: SGHTA, FQGTGA. CDR3 length equals 17 residues. The V end was cut by 3 bases, the J end by 2 bases, with 18 bases between. In DNA form, the CDR3 reads TGTGCCAGCAGCTTGCTGGGCGGCCAACTAAACACAGATACGCAGTATTTT. Translation: CASSLLGGQLNTDTQYF. The variable domain in full, with the rest retrieved from reference TRBV7-3 and TRBJ2-3, is GAGVSQTPSNKVTEKGKYVELRCDPISGHTALYWYRQSLGQGPEFLIYFQGTGAADDSGLPNDRFFAVRPEGSVSTLKIQRTERGDSAVYLCASSLLGGQLNTDTQYFGPGTRLTVL.

The chain joins TRBV7-6 to TRBJ2-5, with 8 bases lining up with TRBD1. CDR3 size: 12 residues. The V and J ends lost 11 bases and 5 bases, in that order; junction bases with no gene match: 7. In germline, CDR1 is SGHVS, CDR2 FNYEAQ. The CDR3, as DNA: TGTGCCGTTGCAGGGGGCGCCGAGACCCAGTACTTC. It encodes CAVAGGAETQYF.

The V and J genes are TRBV2 and TRBJ1-4, with a possible D match to TRBD1 (5 bases). The CDR3 extends over 14 amino acids. Germline CDR1 is SNHLY and CDR2 is FYNNEI. Between the trimmed V and J ends, which lost 4 bases and 4 bases, there was a span of 10 bases. The DNA for the CDR3 is TGTGCCAGCAGTGGGAGGGGCGATAATGAAAAACTGTTTTTT. Its protein is CASSGRGDNEKLFF.

This clonotype has only a few counts. Here the CDR3 reads CASSVEGGPGETQYF. CDR3 in DNA: TGTGCCAGCAGCGTAGAAGGGGGGCCTGGTGAGACCCAGTACTTC. The chain has TRBV9 and TRBJ2-5; either TRBD1 or TRBD2 may supply D (6 bases each). The CDR3 spans 15 residues. The germline V gene has CDR1 SGDLS and CDR2 YYNGEE. V lost 0 bases to trimming and J lost 5 bases, with 14 bases between them.

This clonotype showed up just once. The chain has TRBV11-2 and TRBJ2-1; 9 positions match TRBD1. Germline lookup yields CDR1 SGHAT and CDR2 FQNNGV. This CDR3 comprises 16 residues. The J segment lost 6 bases and the V segment lost 3 bases, leaving 9 bases of the junction unmatched. The CDR3 region has the DNA TGTGCCAGCAGCTTTGAGGGGACAGGGTTAGGCAATGAGCAGTTCTTC. Amino acid sequence: CASSFEGTGLGNEQFF.

This clonotype turned up a few times. This chain joins TRBV20-1 and TRBJ1-1; 8 bases agree with TRBD1. The germline CDR1 and CDR2 sequences are DFQATT and SNEGSKA (reference sequence). The CDR3 is made up of 13 amino acids. V gave up 6 bases and J gave up 7 bases; unmatched junction bases: 10. CDR3 DNA: TGCAGTGCCGAAGACAGGGGCCGTCATGAAGCTTTCTTT. Its translation: CSAEDRGRHEAFF.

This clonotype was observed a few times. The chain is built from TRBV10-2 and TRBJ2-7; 10 bases map to TRBD1. Germline CDR1 reads WSHSY; CDR2 reads SAAADI. The CDR3 extends over 15 amino acids. The junction had 5 bases not matched to a gene; V was cut back by 2 bases and J by 4 bases. CDR3: CASSERTGGPYEQYF. The CDR3 nucleotides read TGCGCCAGCAGTGAGCGGACAGGGGGTCCTTACGAGCAGTACTTC.

A single count supports this clonotype. The chain uses TRBV12-3 or TRBV12-4 and TRBJ1-3; 7 bases fit TRBD1. Trimming removed 3 bases from V and 0 bases from J; junction bases left unmatched: 5. This CDR3 has 16 residues. DNA for the CDR3: TGTGCCAGCAGTTTTAGGACAGGACACTCTGGAAACACCATATATTTT. Translated: CASSFRTGHSGNTIYF.

The gene calls are TRBV24-1 and TRBJ2-7; 7 nucleotides agree with TRBD1. CDR3 length: 15 amino acids. Trimming took 3 bases from V and 4 from J; bases not matched to a gene: 8. CDR1 is KGHDR and CDR2 is SFDVKD in the germline V gene. CDR3 coding DNA: TGTGCCACCAGTGATGGAGACAGGGACGGATACGAGCAGTACTTC. Translated, it gives CATSDGDRDGYEQYF.

This clonotype was picked up a small number of times. The chain combines TRBV6-1 with TRBJ2-2; weak D call: TRBD2 (5 bases). Germline V CDR1 and CDR2: MNHNS, SASEGT. The CDR3 spans 16 residues. With 5 bases removed from V and 2 bases from J, the gap between germline ends came to 15 bases. CDR3 bases: TGTGCCAGCAGTCGACTAACTGGCCTTAACACCGGGGAGCTGTTTTTT. Translated, it gives CASSRLTGLNTGELFF.

This clonotype was recorded a few times. The rearrangement uses TRBV27 and TRBJ1-3, with TRBD1 as a possible D gene (6 bases). This CDR3 has 15 residues. Trimming pared 6 bases from V and 13 bases from J, leaving 25 bases between. Per germline, CDR1 MNHEY and CDR2 SMNVEV (reference sequence). CDR3 nucleotide sequence: TGTGCCAGCAGCTCCCTAAACAGGGCGCAGGGACGAATATATTTT. Its translation is CASSSLNRAQGRIYF.

V and J are TRBV9 and TRBJ2-5, with TRBD1 matching over 8 bases. V lost 7 bases to trimming and J lost 5 bases; unmatched junction nucleotides: 7. This CDR3 is 13 amino acids long. Per the germline V gene, CDR1 is SGDLS and CDR2 is YYNGEE. The CDR3 is CASGTGNMETQYF. The CDR3 DNA sequence: TGTGCCAGCGGGACAGGAAATATGGAGACCCAGTACTTC.

V is TRBV6-4 and J is TRBJ2-1; TRBD2 agrees at 13 bases. Germline values: CDR1 MRHNA, CDR2 SNTAGT. V lost 0 bases and J lost 4; bases outside the gene matches: 3. CDR3 length: 17 amino acids. The chain's CDR3 is CASSDSRTSGGYNEQFF. The CDR3 region has the DNA TGTGCCAGCAGTGACTCCCGGACTAGCGGGGGATACAATGAGCAGTTCTTC.

This clonotype has more than one count but fewer than ten. V usage is TRBV7-2 and J usage is TRBJ1-6; tentative D call: TRBD1 (5 bases). From germline, CDR1 is SGHTA and CDR2 FQGNSA. V gave up 3 bases and J gave up 7 bases, with 10 bases separating them. This CDR3 region has 14 residues. The CDR3 region has the DNA TGTGCCAGCAGCTTCCCAGGGCCAAATTCACCCCTCCACTTT. Its translation is CASSFPGPNSPLHF.